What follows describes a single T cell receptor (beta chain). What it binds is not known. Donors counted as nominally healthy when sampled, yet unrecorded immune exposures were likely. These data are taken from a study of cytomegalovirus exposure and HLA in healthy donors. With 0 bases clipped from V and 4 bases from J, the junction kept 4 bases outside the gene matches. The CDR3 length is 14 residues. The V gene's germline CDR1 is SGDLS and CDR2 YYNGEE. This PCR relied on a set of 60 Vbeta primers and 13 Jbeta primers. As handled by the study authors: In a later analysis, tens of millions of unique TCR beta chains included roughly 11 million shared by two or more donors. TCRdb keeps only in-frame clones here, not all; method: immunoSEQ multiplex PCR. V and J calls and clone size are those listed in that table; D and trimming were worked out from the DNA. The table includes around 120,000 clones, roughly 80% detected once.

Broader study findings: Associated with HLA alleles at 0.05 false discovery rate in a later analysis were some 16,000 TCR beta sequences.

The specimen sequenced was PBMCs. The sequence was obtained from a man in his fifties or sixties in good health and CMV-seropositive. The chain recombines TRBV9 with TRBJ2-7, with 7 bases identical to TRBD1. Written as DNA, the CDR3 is TGTGCCAGCAGCGTAGGGGGACAGCAATACGAGCAGTACTTC. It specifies CASSVGGQQYEQYF.